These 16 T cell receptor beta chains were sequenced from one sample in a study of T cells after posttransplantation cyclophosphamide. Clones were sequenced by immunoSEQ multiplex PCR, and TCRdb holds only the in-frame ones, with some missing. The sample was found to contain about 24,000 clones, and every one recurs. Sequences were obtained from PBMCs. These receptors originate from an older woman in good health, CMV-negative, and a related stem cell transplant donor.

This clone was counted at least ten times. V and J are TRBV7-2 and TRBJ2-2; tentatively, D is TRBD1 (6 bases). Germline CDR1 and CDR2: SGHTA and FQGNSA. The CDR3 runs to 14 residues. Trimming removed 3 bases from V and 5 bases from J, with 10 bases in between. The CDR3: CASSFKQGTGELFF. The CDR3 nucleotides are TGTGCCAGCAGCTTCAAACAGGGAACCGGGGAGCTGTTTTTT.

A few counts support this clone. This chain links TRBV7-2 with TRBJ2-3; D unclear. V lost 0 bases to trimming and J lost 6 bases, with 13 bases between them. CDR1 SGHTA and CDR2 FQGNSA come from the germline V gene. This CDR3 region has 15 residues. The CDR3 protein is CASSLAETLRDTQYF. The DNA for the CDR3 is TGTGCCAGCAGCTTAGCGGAGACCCTCCGTGATACGCAGTATTTT.

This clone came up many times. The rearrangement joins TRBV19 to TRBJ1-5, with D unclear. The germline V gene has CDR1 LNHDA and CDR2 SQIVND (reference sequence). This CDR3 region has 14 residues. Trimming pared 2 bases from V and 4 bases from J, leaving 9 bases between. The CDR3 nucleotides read TGTGCCAGTAGTATATTGGCATCAAATCAGCCCCAGCATTTT. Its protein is CASSILASNQPQHF.

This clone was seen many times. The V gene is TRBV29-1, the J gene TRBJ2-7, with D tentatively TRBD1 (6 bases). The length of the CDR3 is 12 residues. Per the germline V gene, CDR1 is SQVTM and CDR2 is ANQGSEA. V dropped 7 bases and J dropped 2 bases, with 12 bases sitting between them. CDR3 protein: CSAFRGTYEQYF. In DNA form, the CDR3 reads TGCAGCGCGTTCAGGGGAACCTACGAGCAGTACTTC.

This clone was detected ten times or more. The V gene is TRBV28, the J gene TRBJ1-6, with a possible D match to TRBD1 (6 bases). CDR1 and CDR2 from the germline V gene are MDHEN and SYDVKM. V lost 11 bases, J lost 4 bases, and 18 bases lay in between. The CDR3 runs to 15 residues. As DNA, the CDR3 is TGTGCCGCACGCCCGTCGACAGGTTATAATTCACCCCTCCACTTT. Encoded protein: CAARPSTGYNSPLHF. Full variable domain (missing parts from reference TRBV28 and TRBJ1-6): DVKVTQSSRYLVKRTGEKVFLECVQDMDHENMFWYRQDPGLGLRLIYFSYDVKMKEKGDIPEGYSVSREKKERFSLILESASTNQTSMYLCAARPSTGYNSPLHFGNGTRLTVT.

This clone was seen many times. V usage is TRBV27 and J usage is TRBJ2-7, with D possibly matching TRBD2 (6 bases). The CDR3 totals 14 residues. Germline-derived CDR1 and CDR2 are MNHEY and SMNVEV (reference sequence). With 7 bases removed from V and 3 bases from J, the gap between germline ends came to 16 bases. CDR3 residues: CASKLAGRLYEQYF. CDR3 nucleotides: TGTGCCAGCAAACTGGCGGGGCGGCTCTACGAGCAGTACTTC.

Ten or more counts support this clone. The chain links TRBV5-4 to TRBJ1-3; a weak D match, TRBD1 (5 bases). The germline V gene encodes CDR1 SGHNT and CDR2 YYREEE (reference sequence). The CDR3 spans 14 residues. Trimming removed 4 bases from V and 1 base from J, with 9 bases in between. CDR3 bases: TGTGCCAGCAGCGGCAGGGCGTCTGGAAACACCATATATTTT. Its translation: CASSGRASGNTIYF.

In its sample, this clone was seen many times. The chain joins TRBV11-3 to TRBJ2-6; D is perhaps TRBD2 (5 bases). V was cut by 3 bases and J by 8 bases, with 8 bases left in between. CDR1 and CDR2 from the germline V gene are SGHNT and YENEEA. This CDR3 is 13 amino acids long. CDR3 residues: CASSLGGSNVLTF. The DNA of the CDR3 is TGTGCCAGCAGCTTGGGCGGGTCCAACGTCCTGACTTTC.

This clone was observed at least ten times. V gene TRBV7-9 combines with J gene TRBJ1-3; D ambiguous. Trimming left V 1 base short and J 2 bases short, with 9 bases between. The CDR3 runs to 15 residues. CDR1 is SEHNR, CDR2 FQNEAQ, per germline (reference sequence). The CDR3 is CASSLDSAAGNTIYF. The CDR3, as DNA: TGTGCCAGCAGCTTAGACTCGGCGGCTGGAAACACCATATATTTT.

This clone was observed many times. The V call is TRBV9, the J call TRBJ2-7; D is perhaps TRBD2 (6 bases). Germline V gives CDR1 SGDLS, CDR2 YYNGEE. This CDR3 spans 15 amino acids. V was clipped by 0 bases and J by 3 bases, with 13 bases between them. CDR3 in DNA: TGTGCCAGCAGCGTAGCTACGGGAGACCTCTACGAGCAGTACTTC. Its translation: CASSVATGDLYEQYF.

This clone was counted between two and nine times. CDR3 DNA: TGTGCCAGCAGTTCCGGGACAGCCACAGATACGCAGTATTTT. Amino acid sequence: CASSSGTATDTQYF. The chain carries TRBV28 and TRBJ2-3, with 7 bases identical to TRBD1. The CDR3 contains 14 residues. V gave up 4 bases and J gave up 2 bases; unmatched junction bases: 3. Per germline, CDR1 MDHEN and CDR2 SYDVKM.

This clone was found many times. In nucleotides, the CDR3 is TGCGCCAGCAGCTTGGAGGGACAGGGCCTATATGGCTACACCTTC. It codes for CASSLEGQGLYGYTF. This chain connects TRBV5-1 to TRBJ1-2; 9 bases match TRBD1. This CDR3 is built from 15 residues. V shed 0 bases, J shed 5 bases, and the junction held 5 bases outside the gene matches. Germline V lookup: CDR1 SGHRS, CDR2 YFSETQ.

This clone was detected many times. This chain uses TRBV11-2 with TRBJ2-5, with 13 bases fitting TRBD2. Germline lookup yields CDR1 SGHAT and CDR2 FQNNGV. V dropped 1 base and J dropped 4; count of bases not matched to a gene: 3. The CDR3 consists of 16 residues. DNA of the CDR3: TGTGCCAGCAGCTTAGGCGGACTAGCGGGAGTAGAGACCCAGTACTTC. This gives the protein CASSLGGLAGVETQYF.

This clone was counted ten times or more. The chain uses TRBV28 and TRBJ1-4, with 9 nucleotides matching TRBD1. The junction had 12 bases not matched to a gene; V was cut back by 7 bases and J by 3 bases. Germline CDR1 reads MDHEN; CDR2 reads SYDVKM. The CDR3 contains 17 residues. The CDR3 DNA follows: TGTGCCAGCAAGGGGGGACAGGGAGGGTTGGCTAATGAAAAACTGTTTTTT. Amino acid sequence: CASKGGQGGLANEKLFF.

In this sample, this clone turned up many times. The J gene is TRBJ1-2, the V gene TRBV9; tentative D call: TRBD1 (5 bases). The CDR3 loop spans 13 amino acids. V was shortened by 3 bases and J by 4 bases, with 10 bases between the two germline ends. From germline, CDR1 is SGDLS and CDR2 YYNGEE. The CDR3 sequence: CASSAGHGYGYTF. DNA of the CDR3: TGTGCCAGCAGCGCCGGACATGGCTATGGCTACACCTTC.

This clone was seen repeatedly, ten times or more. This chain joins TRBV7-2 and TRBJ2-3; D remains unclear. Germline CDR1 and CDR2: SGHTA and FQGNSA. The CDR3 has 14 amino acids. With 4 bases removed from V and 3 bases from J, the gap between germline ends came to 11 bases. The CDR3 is CASSSSPQTDTQYF. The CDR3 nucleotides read TGTGCCAGCAGCTCCTCCCCCCAGACAGATACGCAGTATTTT.